A selection of T cell receptor beta chains follows, all from one sample in a study of blood T cell repertoires in COVID-19. TCRdb keeps only in-frame clones here, not all; method: immunoSEQ multiplex PCR. The sample includes over 200,000 clones, approximately 90% seen only once; the top ten take around 0.91%. Sequencing was carried out using peripheral blood. All receptors come from a woman in her forties who had recovered from COVID-19. Each CDR3 is given without its conserved first and last residue.

V	J	CDR3
TRBV5-1	TRBJ1-2	ASSGDRGQEGGYT
TRBV11-1	TRBJ2-1	ASSSQRDEQF
TRBV7-9	TRBJ1-4	ASSYQGHANEKLF
TRBV6-5	TRBJ2-7	ASRGSYEQY
TRBV28	TRBJ1-2	ASSLQYGYT
TRBV15	TRBJ2-7	ATSSPTRTPYEQY
TRBV11-2	TRBJ2-4	ASSSALAKNIQY
TRBV7-9	TRBJ2-1	ASSRSSGRVYEQF
TRBV6-2/TRBV6-3	TRBJ1-1	ASSYPTAEAF
TRBV20-1	TRBJ2-1	SASPGTSGRNEQF
TRBV29-1	TRBJ1-4	SALNEKLF
TRBV3-1/TRBV3-2	TRBJ1-1	ASSQVYRGQGAF
TRBV27	TRBJ2-3	ASSLSGFGVAQY
TRBV6-5	TRBJ1-2	ASSRGGYT
TRBV5-1	TRBJ2-7	ASSPGHSYEQY
TRBV6-2/TRBV6-3	TRBJ2-5	ASSYRKGTEETQY
TRBV10-3	TRBJ2-1	AISERTSGRREQF
TRBV5-6	TRBJ2-5	ASSLAGLVWETQY
TRBV29-1	TRBJ2-3	SVGVDRSTDTQY
TRBV27	TRBJ1-1	ASSLSVGRPGGAF
TRBV5-1	TRBJ2-3	ASSLGPLAARGDTQY
TRBV29-1	TRBJ1-1	SVEGRALGGEAF
TRBV11-2	TRBJ1-6	ASSLVRGQYSPLH
TRBV27	TRBJ1-2	ASSLESRANYGYT
TRBV5-6	TRBJ2-7	ASSSQGRYEQY
TRBV9	TRBJ2-1	ASSGYGGAKEQF
TRBV4-1	TRBJ1-5	ASSQDWRGAQPQH